A single sample gave rise to the 17 T cell receptor beta chains below, sequenced in a study of blood T cell repertoires in COVID-19. Data came from immunoSEQ multiplex PCR; TCRdb stores just in-frame clones and leaves some out. This sample has hundreds of thousands of clones, with around nine tenths found just once. Sequencing was performed on PBMCs or T cells enriched from blood (not recorded which). The receptors shown here come from a woman in her 40s who had recovered from COVID-19.

This clone was counted once. The chain couples TRBV29-1 to TRBJ2-7; D unclear. Germline loops: CDR1 SQVTM, CDR2 ANQGSEA. The germline V and J ends were trimmed by 1 base and 1 base, with 5 bases remaining between them. This CDR3 is 12 amino acids long. The CDR3 region is CSVEVPSYEQYF. The CDR3 region has the DNA TGCAGCGTTGAAGTTCCGTCCTACGAGCAGTACTTC.

The chain has TRBV19 and TRBJ2-7; a possible D gene is TRBD2 (6 bases). Germline loops: CDR1 LNHDA, CDR2 SQIVND (reference sequence). The V end lost 4 bases, the J end lost 0 bases, and 10 bases lay between the germline ends. The CDR3 covers 14 residues. The CDR3 DNA reads TGTGCCAGTAGTAGTAGACTAGACTCCTACGAGCAGTACTTC. It translates to CASSSRLDSYEQYF.

The CDR3 DNA reads as TGTGCCAGCAGCTTGGTGACTATAGGGAATGAGCAGTTCTTC. This sequence encodes CASSLVTIGNEQFF. The chain recombines TRBV5-6 with TRBJ2-1; D is perhaps TRBD2 (5 bases). This CDR3 contains 14 residues. The germline V and J ends were trimmed by 0 bases and 7 bases, with 11 bases remaining between them. CDR1 is SGHDT and CDR2 is YYEEEE in the germline V gene.

This rearrangement joins TRBV2 to TRBJ1-4; TRBD1 matches at 8 bases. Germline values: CDR1 SNHLY, CDR2 FYNNEI. CDR3 length: 14 amino acids. J lost 7 bases, V lost 8 bases, and 9 bases had no gene match. This CDR3 reads CASGTRGLGEKLFF. CDR3 nucleotides: TGTGCCAGCGGGACCAGGGGGCTAGGTGAAAAACTGTTTTTT.

This chain links TRBV30 with TRBJ2-2; perhaps TRBD2 as D (6 bases). CDR1 GTSNPN and CDR2 SVGIG come from the germline V gene (reference sequence). The CDR3 spans 14 residues. V was cut by 8 bases and J by 5 bases, with 18 bases left in between. CDR3: CALQGPSVTGELFF. In nucleotides, the CDR3 is TGTGCCCTCCAAGGTCCTAGCGTAACCGGGGAGCTGTTTTTT.

With regard to this clone: In the same sample, other DNA sequences code for this CDR3. The chain employs TRBV5-6 and TRBJ2-7; D is unresolved. The CDR3 is made up of 13 amino acids. Trimming left V 0 bases short and J 3 bases short, with 7 bases between. Germline V gives CDR1 SGHDT, CDR2 YYEEEE. DNA of the CDR3: TGTGCCAGCAGCTTGGTTGGGCTCTACGAGCAGTACTTC. It yields the protein CASSLVGLYEQYF. The full variable domain, rest sourced from reference TRBV5-6 and TRBJ2-7, is DAGVTQSPTHLIKTRGQQVTLRCSPKSGHDTVSWYQQALGQGPQFIFQYYEEEERQRGNFPDRFSGHQFPNYSSELNVNALLLGDSALYLCASSLVGLYEQYFGPGTRLTVT.

This clone came up once. The chain is built from TRBV10-3 and TRBJ1-6; 7 bases are a match to TRBD1. V lost 10 bases and J lost 8; bases outside the gene matches: 8. This CDR3 has 13 residues. CDR1 and CDR2 from the germline V gene are ENHRY and SYGVKD. The CDR3 loop reads CATSTGEDSPLHF. CDR3 nucleotide sequence: TGTGCCACCTCTACAGGGGAAGATTCACCCCTCCACTTT.

This clone was observed a few times. The chain combines TRBV7-9 with TRBJ2-5; 9 nucleotides line up with TRBD2. Trimming cost V 5 bases and J 4 bases; bases outside gene matches: 11. CDR3 length equals 16 residues. From germline, CDR1 is SEHNR and CDR2 FQNEAQ (reference sequence). Here the CDR3 DNA reads TGTGCCAGCAGCCCGGTGGCGGGAGGGCCGGGAGAGACCCAGTACTTC. Amino acids: CASSPVAGGPGETQYF.

A word on this clone: The same CDR3 also results from other DNA sequences found in this sample. The chain uses TRBV27 and TRBJ2-7; D is perhaps TRBD2 (5 bases). V was pared by 2 bases and J by 3 bases, with 8 bases between. Germline CDR1 MNHEY, CDR2 SMNVEV (reference sequence). This CDR3 region has 13 residues. The CDR3 here is CASSLARDYEQYF. CDR3 sequence (DNA): TGTGCCAGCAGTTTAGCGAGGGACTACGAGCAGTACTTC.

The chain recombines TRBV11-3 with TRBJ2-3; unclear D gene. Trimming stripped 5 bases from V and 11 bases from J, with 14 bases between. Germline V gene lookup returns CDR1 SGHNT and CDR2 YENEEA. The CDR3 loop spans 12 amino acids. CDR3 nucleotide sequence: TGTGCCAGCAGCCCACAGAGCCTTAGGCAGTATTTT. This encodes CASSPQSLRQYF.

This chain uses TRBV7-2 with TRBJ2-7; TRBD2 matches 9 bases. Trimming cost V 2 bases and J 0 bases; bases outside gene matches: 5. The CDR3 extends over 16 amino acids. CDR1 and CDR2 from the germline V gene are SGHTA and FQGNSA. The CDR3 here is CASSLTRLAASYEQYF. In nucleotides, the CDR3 is TGTGCCAGCAGCTTAACGAGACTAGCGGCCTCCTACGAGCAGTACTTC.

J is TRBJ1-6 and V is TRBV9, with 9 nucleotides matching TRBD1. The ends lost 3 bases at V and 9 bases at J; junction bases unmatched: 4. The CDR3 extends over 14 amino acids. From germline, CDR1 is SGDLS and CDR2 YYNGEE. CDR3 loop: CASSAKTGGSPLHF. In DNA form, the CDR3 reads TGTGCCAGCAGCGCGAAGACAGGGGGTTCACCCCTCCACTTT.

V usage is TRBV11-3 and J usage is TRBJ2-2; 8 bases line up with TRBD2. There are 17 residues in the CDR3. The germline gives CDR1 SGHNT, CDR2 YENEEA. V was pared by 4 bases and J by 4 bases, with 11 bases of the junction left unmatched. CDR3 in DNA: TGTGCCAGCAGCTCTGGCGGGGGGACCCTAGGCACCGGGGAGCTGTTTTTT. This gives the protein CASSSGGGTLGTGELFF.

This chain uses TRBV18 with TRBJ1-3; D is unclear. CDR1 is KGHSH and CDR2 is LQKENI in the germline V gene. There are 12 residues in the CDR3. Trimming took 7 bases from V and 3 from J, leaving 7 bases between them. The CDR3 protein is CASWSDGNTIYF. The CDR3 DNA reads as TGTGCCAGCTGGAGTGATGGAAACACCATATATTTT.

This clone has just one count. The chain is built from TRBV9 and TRBJ1-4; 9 bases fit TRBD1. The CDR3 is 16 residues long. Trimming took 4 bases from V and 7 from J; bases not matched to a gene: 11. Per germline, CDR1 SGDLS and CDR2 YYNGEE. Written as DNA, the CDR3 is TGTGCCAGCAGCACCGCCCCCGGGACAGGGTTTGAAAAACTGTTTTTT. Its translation is CASSTAPGTGFEKLFF.

The chain combines TRBV4-1 with TRBJ1-5; 8 nucleotides agree with TRBD1. Germline CDR1 reads MGHRA; CDR2 reads YSYEKL. The CDR3 totals 18 residues. V trimming: 0 bases; J trimming: 9 bases; junction bases outside the gene matches: 16. The CDR3 loop reads CASSQEGFGTGQVRPQHF. CDR3 DNA: TGCGCCAGCAGCCAAGAGGGCTTTGGGACAGGCCAAGTTCGGCCCCAGCATTTT.

The chain recombines TRBV24-1 with TRBJ2-2; TRBD2 might be the D (6 bases). This CDR3 is 17 amino acids long. Germline V gives CDR1 KGHDR, CDR2 SFDVKD. Deletions cut 5 bases from V and 7 bases from J, with 22 bases between. CDR3 nucleotides: TGTGCCACCAGTGGCCTTTCCTCGGGAGCGAATGTCGGGGAGCTGTTTTTT. Translation: CATSGLSSGANVGELFF.